This T cell receptor beta chain was found in a study of T cell responses to AZD1222 COVID-19 vaccine. TCRdb's copy holds only in-frame clones and misses some; the assay was immunoSEQ multiplex PCR. Here the sample spans 72,000 or so clones, around 89% being singletons. The CDR3 is made up of 15 amino acids. Germline assignment: CDR1 KGHSH and CDR2 LQKENI. V gave up 5 bases and J gave up 0 bases, with 11 bases separating them. Sequences were derived from peripheral blood, sampled 28 days after the second AZD1222 dose. The rearrangement links TRBV18 to TRBJ1-3; D perhaps matches TRBD1 (5 bases). This clonotype was obtained from an adult who received the AZD1222 COVID-19 vaccine. The CDR3 DNA reads as TGTGCCAGCTCAGGGGGGACCTCCTCTGGAAACACCATATATTTT. It codes for CASSGGTSSGNTIYF.